Described below is a single T cell receptor beta chain sequence and its context. The antigen is unknown. These data are taken from a study of shared clonotypes between healthy human individuals. Points from the study as a whole: A generally larger estimated richness was seen in naive subsets than in memory subsets.

Each subset's genomic DNA was split evenly across several immunoSEQ plates. Produced via immunoSEQ multiplex PCR; TCRdb's table is partial and in-frame only. The table shows 1,500,000 or so clones, with 98% to 99% occurring only once. The length of the CDR3 is 14 residues. V gave up 3 bases and J gave up 1 base, with 10 bases separating them. Germline V gene sequence: CDR1 ENHRY, CDR2 SYGVKD. V usage is TRBV10-3 and J usage is TRBJ2-7; perhaps TRBD2 as D (5 bases). The sample was naive CD4+ T cells sorted from blood. This sample's subset: CD45RA+ positively selected. The receptor comes from a man aged 25 to 40 in good health. The CDR3 DNA follows: TGTGCCATCAGTGACAGGACTCGTTCCTACGAGCAGTACTTC. Its translation: CAISDRTRSYEQYF.